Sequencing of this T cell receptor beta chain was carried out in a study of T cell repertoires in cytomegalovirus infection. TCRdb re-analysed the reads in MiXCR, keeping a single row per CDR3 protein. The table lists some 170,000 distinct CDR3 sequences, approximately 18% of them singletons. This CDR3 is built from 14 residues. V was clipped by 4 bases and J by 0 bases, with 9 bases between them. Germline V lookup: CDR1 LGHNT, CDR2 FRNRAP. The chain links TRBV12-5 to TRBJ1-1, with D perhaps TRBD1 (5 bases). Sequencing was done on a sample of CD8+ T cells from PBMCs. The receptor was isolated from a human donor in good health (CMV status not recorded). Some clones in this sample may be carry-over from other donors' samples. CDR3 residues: CASGSGLLNTEAFF. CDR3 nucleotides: TGTGCTAGTGGTTCGGGACTCCTGAACACTGAAGCTTTCTTT.